Following are 21 T cell receptor beta chains from one sample sequenced in a study of metastatic and nonmetastatic thyroid tumors. Thyroid surgery had not been preceded by any treatment in any patient. TCRdb ran MiXCR on the PCR reads. The sample consists of roughly 12,000 clones, approximately 29% of them appearing once. The sample taken for sequencing was tumor tissue. The receptors originated from a female donor with papillary thyroid cancer or a benign thyroid nodule (not recorded which). Some clones in this sample may be carry-over from other donors' samples.

This clone was observed a handful of times. This chain connects TRBV19 to TRBJ2-1, with 14 bases matching TRBD2. The CDR3 totals 14 residues. V lost 5 bases, J lost 11 bases, and 5 bases stayed unmatched. Germline V gene data show CDR1 as LNHDA and CDR2 as SQIVND (reference sequence). The CDR3 sequence: CASSPGLAGVQQFF. As DNA, the CDR3 is TGTGCCAGTAGTCCGGGACTAGCGGGAGTACAGCAGTTCTTC.

A few counts support this clone. V gene TRBV6-1 combines with J gene TRBJ2-1; TRBD1 agrees at 9 bases. V trimming: 0 bases; J trimming: 9 bases; junction bases outside the gene matches: 9. CDR1 and CDR2 (germline): MNHNS, SASEGT. This CDR3 contains 16 residues. Written as DNA, the CDR3 is TGTGCCAGCAGTGAAGCGCGGGGACAGGGCTTTGGTGAGCAGTTCTTC. Translating gives CASSEARGQGFGEQFF.

V and J are TRBV11-1 and TRBJ2-1; 11 bases are a match to TRBD2. Trimming cost V 3 bases and J 3 bases; bases outside gene matches: 1. The CDR3 sequence is 15 residues long. Germline lookup yields CDR1 SGHAT and CDR2 FQDESV (reference sequence). The chain's CDR3 is CASSLGLADYNEQFF. CDR3 in DNA: TGTGCCAGCAGCTTGGGACTAGCGGACTACAATGAGCAGTTCTTC.

This clone was detected ten times or more. This chain joins TRBV4-1 and TRBJ2-1; 7 nucleotides agree with TRBD1. Trimming cost V 0 bases and J 4 bases; bases outside gene matches: 3. This CDR3 has 15 amino acids. Germline assignment: CDR1 MGHRA and CDR2 YSYEKL. The CDR3 DNA reads as TGCGCCAGCAGCCAAGAAGGGACAGTTTACAATGAGCAGTTCTTC. It codes for CASSQEGTVYNEQFF.

Details on this clone: Given a much more abundant clone one base away, this may be a read error. The chain uses TRBV5-4 and TRBJ1-6; D is perhaps TRBD1 (5 bases). There are 15 residues in the CDR3. Germline CDR1 and CDR2: SGHNT and YYREEE (reference sequence). V lost 4 bases and J lost 8, with 16 bases in between. Here the CDR3 DNA reads TGTGCCAGCAGCCACCGACAGTGTTTCGATTCACCCCTCCACTTT. It encodes CASSHRQCFDSPLHF.

This clone was counted at least ten times. The chain is built from TRBV20-1 and TRBJ2-2, with TRBD1 identical over 7 bases. V shed 6 bases, J shed 6 bases, and the junction held 10 bases outside the gene matches. The CDR3 has 14 amino acids. Looked up from germline, CDR1 is DFQATT and CDR2 is SNEGSKA (reference sequence). The CDR3 region has the DNA TGCAGTGCCCCTAACATAGACAGGGCCGGGGAGCTGTTTTTT. Its translation: CSAPNIDRAGELFF.

This clone was seen more than once but under ten times. The CDR3 loop is CASSQIAGEASSYEQYF. The CDR3 nucleotides read TGCGCCAGCAGCCAAATAGCTGGGGAGGCGAGCTCCTACGAGCAGTACTTC. V is TRBV4-1 and J is TRBJ2-7, with a weak D call TRBD2 (6 bases). With 2 bases removed from V and 0 bases from J, the gap between germline ends came to 17 bases. The CDR3 runs to 17 residues. CDR1 and CDR2 (germline): MGHRA, YSYEKL.

In its sample, this clone was seen many times. The chain recombines TRBV5-4 with TRBJ1-2; 9 bases agree with TRBD1. Germline lookup yields CDR1 SGHNT and CDR2 YYREEE (reference sequence). The CDR3 is 13 residues long. After removal of 4 bases from V and 7 bases from J, the junction contained 5 bases not matched to a gene. For the CDR3, the DNA is TGTGCCAGCAGCCGGGACAGGGCCAGTGGCTACACCTTC. This encodes CASSRDRASGYTF.

The chain is built from TRBV5-1 and TRBJ1-1; D unclear. The CDR3 contains 12 residues. V gave up 2 bases and J gave up 5 bases, with 7 bases separating them. Germline V gene data show CDR1 as SGHRS and CDR2 as YFSETQ. The CDR3 nucleotides read TGCGCCAGCAGCTTCGGGGAGACTGAAGCTTTCTTT. It translates to CASSFGETEAFF. The full variable domain, with the rest looked up from reference TRBV5-1 and TRBJ1-1, is KAGVTQTPRYLIKTRGQQVTLSCSPISGHRSVSWYQQTPGQGLQFLFEYFSETQRNKGNFPGRFSGRQFSNSRSEMNVSTLELGDSALYLCASSFGETEAFFGQGTRLTVV.

The J gene is TRBJ2-7, the V gene TRBV3-1, with TRBD2 as a possible D gene (6 bases). Germline assignment: CDR1 LGHDT and CDR2 YNNKEL (reference sequence). The CDR3 runs to 13 residues. Trimming pared 4 bases from V and 3 bases from J, leaving 10 bases between. The CDR3 DNA is TGTGCCAGCAGCCTCAGGCGGGACTACGAGCAGTACTTC. The encoded protein is CASSLRRDYEQYF.

The rearrangement uses TRBV12-3 or TRBV12-4 and TRBJ1-2; D unresolved. V gave up 4 bases and J gave up 7 bases, with 13 bases separating them. CDR3 length: 13 residues. The CDR3 region has the DNA TGTGCCAGCAGTTGGACGGAAACTGCTGGCTACACCTTC. It codes for CASSWTETAGYTF.

This clone came up a few times. V gene TRBV6-1 combines with J gene TRBJ2-3, with 11 bases identical to TRBD2. This CDR3 is built from 18 residues. Germline-derived CDR1 and CDR2 are MNHNS and SASEGT. The V and J ends lost 4 bases and 4 bases, in that order; junction bases with no gene match: 13. CDR3 sequence reads: CASSAEIAGGAFSDTQYF. DNA for the CDR3: TGTGCCAGCAGTGCCGAGATAGCGGGAGGGGCGTTCTCAGATACGCAGTATTTT.

This chain links TRBV6-5 with TRBJ1-1; unclear D gene. The CDR3 contains 13 residues. Germline V CDR1 and CDR2: MNHEY, SVGAGI. Trimming pared 2 bases from V and 5 bases from J, leaving 9 bases between. Here the CDR3 reads CASSYREGTEAFF. The CDR3 coding sequence is TGTGCCAGCAGTTACCGGGAAGGGACTGAAGCTTTCTTT.

The V and J genes are TRBV9 and TRBJ2-2, with a weak D call TRBD2 (6 bases). Germline V gene lookup returns CDR1 SGDLS and CDR2 YYNGEE. This CDR3 region has 18 residues. V was trimmed by 0 bases and J by 9 bases, leaving 24 bases between them. The CDR3 bases are TGTGCCAGCAGCGTAGCCGGGAGTCATGGAGGGGTAGCCTGGGAGCTGTTTTTT. Translation: CASSVAGSHGGVAWELFF.

The chain combines TRBV9 with TRBJ2-7, with 7 bases that match TRBD2. This CDR3 contains 14 residues. Losses at the gene ends were 0 bases for V and 3 bases for J; bases not matched to a gene: 3. The germline V gene encodes CDR1 SGDLS and CDR2 YYNGEE. CDR3 bases: TGTGCCAGCAGCGTAGGACTAGCCGACTACGAGCAGTACTTC. Encoded protein: CASSVGLADYEQYF.

The chain carries TRBV9 and TRBJ2-3, with 7 nucleotides matching TRBD2. The CDR3 totals 14 residues. With 4 bases clipped from V and 4 bases from J, the junction kept 6 bases outside the gene matches. Germline CDR1 is SGDLS and CDR2 is YYNGEE. This CDR3 is CASSSATSPDTQYF. The DNA of the CDR3 is TGTGCCAGCAGCTCAGCGACTAGCCCAGATACGCAGTATTTT. Filled out from reference TRBV9 and TRBJ2-3, the complete variable domain reads DSGVTQTPKHLITATGQRVTLRCSPRSGDLSVYWYQQSLDQGLQFLIQYYNGEERAKGNILERFSAQQFPDLHSELNLSSLELGDSALYFCASSSATSPDTQYFGPGTRLTVL.

This clone was seen more than once but under ten times. The CDR3 sequence: CSASDGGGYNEQFF. Here the CDR3 DNA reads TGCAGTGCTAGCGACGGGGGAGGCTACAATGAGCAGTTCTTC. V is TRBV20-1 and J is TRBJ2-1, with D perhaps TRBD2 (6 bases). Germline lookup yields CDR1 DFQATT and CDR2 SNEGSKA (reference sequence). This CDR3 is 14 amino acids long. Trimming stripped 3 bases from V and 3 bases from J, with 12 bases between.

This clone was detected only a few times. A read error may account for a junction end that differs from germline. The chain joins TRBV6-2 or TRBV6-3 to TRBJ1-2; a weak D match, TRBD1 (6 bases). CDR1 MNHEY and CDR2 SVGEGT come from the germline V gene. This CDR3 region has 15 residues. The CDR3 coding sequence is TGTGCCAGCATTACACCAGGGGCACTTGCCTATGGCTACACATTC. Protein: CASITPGALAYGYTF.

This clone is medium-sized by share. The chain uses TRBV12-3 or TRBV12-4 and TRBJ2-7, with D perhaps TRBD2 (6 bases). CDR3 length: 15 amino acids. V gave up 2 bases and J gave up 4 bases, with 15 bases separating them. The CDR3 DNA follows: TGTGCCAGCAGTTTAAATCGGGGAGGTGGTTACGAGCAGTACTTC. Amino acid sequence: CASSLNRGGGYEQYF.

The chain couples TRBV11-2 to TRBJ2-5; D is possibly TRBD2 (5 bases). The V gene lost 3 bases and the J gene lost 7 bases, with 15 bases spanning the gap. This CDR3 has 14 amino acids. Germline V gene sequence: CDR1 SGHAT, CDR2 FQNNGV. Here the CDR3 reads CASSLSEPAGTQYF. The CDR3 coding sequence is TGTGCCAGCAGCTTGTCGGAACCTGCGGGGACCCAGTACTTC.

Note on this clone: The junction departs from germline at one end; a sequencing error may be responsible. The V gene is TRBV13, the J gene TRBJ2-3; TRBD2 is a possible D gene (5 bases). The V gene's germline CDR1 is PRHDT and CDR2 FYEKMQ (reference sequence). The CDR3 length is 16 residues. CDR3 nucleotide sequence: TGTGCCAGCAGCATTAGCCGCCTTTCTAGCACAGATACGCATTATTTT. This encodes CASSISRLSSTDTHYF.